This record looks at one T cell receptor beta chain sequence and its context. These data are taken from a study of CD8 T cells in Susac syndrome. TEMRA cells were FACS-enriched, and CD8+ and CD4+ T cells were isolated negatively. This CDR3 is 16 amino acids long. Germline CDR1 is DFQATT and CDR2 is SNEGSKA (reference sequence). V was clipped by 0 bases and J by 1 base, with 16 bases between them. A quantity of about 0.45 to 1 ug RNA underwent reverse transcription using random hexamers. The CDR3 of TCR beta was amplified by immunoSEQ multiplex PCR across 54 Vbeta and 13 Jbeta. TCRdb reanalysed the immunoSEQ multiplex PCR reads using MiXCR and keeps one entry per CDR3 protein. The table has 170,000 or so distinct CDR3 sequences, roughly 95% seen once.

The source material was CD8+ T cells from PBMCs. This sequence originates from a human donor with multiple sclerosis. The chain uses TRBV20-1 and TRBJ2-7, with unresolved D. CDR3 residues: CSARDPHGGFSYEQYF. The CDR3, as DNA: TGCAGTGCTAGAGATCCCCATGGTGGCTTTTCCTACGAGCAGTACTTC.